Sequencing of this T cell receptor beta chain was carried out in a study of shared clonotypes between healthy human individuals. Partitioning of CD4+ cells yielded a CD45RA+ naive subset and a CD45RA-negative memory subset. Authors' methods: Sequence data from immunoSEQ were junction-only and lacked quality scores; consequently, filtering differed. Using immunoSEQ multiplex PCR, the repertoire was profiled, and TCRdb retains in-frame clones only, with some absent. V and J calls and clone size follow that table, whereas D and trimming were derived from the DNA. Of more than 900,000 clones in the sample, about 84% are singletons; the top ten hold 0.5% to 0.65%. The CDR3 spans 13 residues. V was shortened by 1 base and J by 4 bases, with 10 bases between the two germline ends. Germline CDR1 GTSNPN, CDR2 SVGIG (reference sequence).

Sequencing used memory CD4+ T cells from PBMCs. Subset described: CD45RA-negative fraction. This chain uses TRBV30 with TRBJ1-2; TRBD1 might be the D (5 bases). This clonotype was obtained from a man between 18 and 35 years old in good health. Some clones in this sample may be carry-over from other donors' samples. This CDR3 is CAWSEGVSYGYTF. The CDR3 DNA sequence: TGTGCCTGGAGTGAAGGGGTCAGCTATGGCTACACCTTC.